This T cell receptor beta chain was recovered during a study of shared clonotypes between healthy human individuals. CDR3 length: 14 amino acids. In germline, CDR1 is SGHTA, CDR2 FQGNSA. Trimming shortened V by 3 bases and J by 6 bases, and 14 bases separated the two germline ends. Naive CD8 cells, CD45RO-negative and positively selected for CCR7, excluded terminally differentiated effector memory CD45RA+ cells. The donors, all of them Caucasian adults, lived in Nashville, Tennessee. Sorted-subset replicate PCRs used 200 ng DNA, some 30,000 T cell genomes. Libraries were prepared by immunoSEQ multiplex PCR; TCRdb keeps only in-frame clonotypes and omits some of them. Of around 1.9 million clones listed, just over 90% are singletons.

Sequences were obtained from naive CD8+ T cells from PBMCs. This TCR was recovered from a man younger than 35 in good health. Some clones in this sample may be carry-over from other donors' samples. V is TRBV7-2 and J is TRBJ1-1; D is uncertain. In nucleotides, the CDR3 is TGTGCCAGCAGCTTGGGAGGGCCGACTCCTGAAGCTTTCTTT. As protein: CASSLGGPTPEAFF.